The source of this TCR beta chain is a study of OX40 agonist ivuxolimab in advanced cancers. Overall study context: Earlier treatment with anti-PD-1, anti-PD-L1 or anti-CTLA-4 was permitted, and 35% to 40% had received some.

Concerning this clone: The antigen remains unidentified.

Study-level results: Antigen targets of the expanded peripheral T cells went undetermined.

Per the germline V gene, CDR1 is SGHAT and CDR2 is FQDESV (reference sequence). V lost 5 bases and J 8 bases, leaving 24 bases between the germline ends. CDR3 length equals 16 residues. Data came from immunoSEQ multiplex PCR; TCRdb stores just in-frame clones and leaves some out. The data contain tens of thousands of clones, about nine tenths of them singletons. The sequencing used CD4+ or CD8+ T cells sorted from blood, collected in a trial of the OX40 agonist ivuxolimab. The V gene is TRBV11-1, the J gene TRBJ1-2, with D tentatively TRBD1 (5 bases). This receptor was identified in an adult with an advanced solid tumor such as melanoma, head and neck, liver or kidney cancer. CDR3 sequence: CASSPSASLGRVGYTF. Written as DNA, the CDR3 is TGTGCCAGCAGCCCTTCAGCCAGTCTGGGGCGCGTGGGCTACACCTTC. The variable domain in full, with the rest retrieved from reference TRBV11-1 and TRBJ1-2, is EAEVAQSPRYKITEKSQAVAFWCDPISGHATLYWYRQILGQGPELLVQFQDESVVDDSQLPKDRFSAERLKGVDSTLKIQPAELGDSAMYLCASSPSASLGRVGYTFGSGTRLTVV.